This T cell receptor beta chain came from a study of shared clonotypes between healthy human individuals. Sequencing used immunoSEQ multiplex PCR; TCRdb keeps in-frame clones, though not all of them. Among approximately 470,000 clones listed, 81% were seen once. This CDR3 has 15 amino acids. The V and J ends lost 5 bases and 4 bases respectively, with 15 bases between them. CDR1 is ENHRY, CDR2 SYGVKD, per germline. The rearrangement uses TRBV10-3 and TRBJ2-1, with a possible D match to TRBD2 (5 bases). This TCR came from a woman between 35 and 50 years old in good health. Some clones in this sample may be carry-over from other donors' samples. What was sequenced was PBMCs. The CDR3 sequence: CAISRTDSTYNEQFF. The DNA of the CDR3 is TGTGCCATCAGTAGAACGGACTCCACTTACAATGAGCAGTTCTTC.